This is a list of T cell receptor beta chains from one sample in a study of cytomegalovirus exposure and HLA in healthy donors. Only in-frame clones appear in the TCRdb table, and some are missing; sequencing was by immunoSEQ multiplex PCR. This table has 90,000 or so clones, roughly 85% appearing once. Material: PBMCs. The receptors were sampled from a young man in good health and CMV-seropositive. The CDR3 runs from the conserved cysteine through the conserved F or W. D genes are given only for firm matches. Size tells how often a clone was seen (once, few, many) or the class of an expanded clone, and some rows leave it out.

few | TRBJ2-7 | TRBV19 | 13 | TRBD1 | TGTGCCAGTAGTAACGGACAGGTCGAAGAGCAGTACTTC | CASSNGQVEEQYF
- | TRBJ2-7 | TRBV5-4 | 16 | - | TGTGCCAGCAGCTTGAAGGGGGGAGGGAGCTCCTACGAGCAGTACTTC | CASSLKGGGSSYEQYF
- | TRBJ1-2 | TRBV28 | 13 | TRBD1 | TGTGCCAGCAACCCGGGACAGAACTATGGCTACACCTTC | CASNPGQNYGYTF
- | TRBJ1-2 | TRBV7-2 | 13 | - | TGTGCCAGCAGCTTAGCTTGGTCAGGTGGCTACACCTTC | CASSLAWSGGYTF
- | TRBJ2-7 | TRBV10-3 | 14 | TRBD1 | TGTGCCATCAGTGAAGGGACAGGAGCCCTCGAGCAGTACTTC | CAISEGTGALEQYF
- | TRBJ2-1 | TRBV5-1 | 15 | TRBD2 | TGCGCCAGCAGCTTGGATAGCGGGACCTACAATGAGCAGTTCTTC | CASSLDSGTYNEQFF
- | TRBJ1-2 | TRBV18 | 15 | - | TGTGCCAGCTCACCACCCTCCGCGGGTAACTATGGCTACACCTTC | CASSPPSAGNYGYTF
- | TRBJ2-7 | TRBV4-1 | 15 | TRBD1 | TGCGCCAGCAGCCAAGATCGGGGACAGTCCATCGAGCAGTACTTC | CASSQDRGQSIEQYF
few | TRBJ2-3 | TRBV5-4 | 13 | TRBD1 | TGTGCCAGCAGCCGGACTGAACAGGGGGCGCAGTATTTT | CASSRTEQGAQYF
- | TRBJ2-3 | TRBV5-8 | 13 | - | TGTGCCAGCAGCTTGAAGGGGGCAGATACGCAGTATTTT | CASSLKGADTQYF
many | TRBJ2-1 | TRBV5-1 | 15 | TRBD2 | TGCGCCAGCAGCTTGGTAGCGGGAGGGTACAATGAGCAGTTCTTC | CASSLVAGGYNEQFF
- | TRBJ2-3 | TRBV28 | 17 | TRBD2 | TGTGCCAGCAGTTCCACCCCTCGACTAGCTGTCACAGATACGCAGTATTTT | CASSSTPRLAVTDTQYF
- | TRBJ2-3 | TRBV6-5 | 11 | - | TGTGCCAGCAGTTATCTAGATACGCAGTATTTT | CASSYLDTQYF
- | TRBJ2-3 | TRBV27 | 14 | TRBD1 | TGTGCCAGCAGTCAGGGACAGGGAGATGATACGCAGTATTTT | CASSQGQGDDTQYF
few | TRBJ2-3 | TRBV2 | 12 | - | TGTGCCGGTAGCGTGACCACAGATACGCAGTATTTT | CAGSVTTDTQYF
- | TRBJ2-3 | TRBV19 | 14 | TRBD1 | TGTGCCGCCCGGGACAGCGCTAGCACAGATACGCAGTATTTT | CAARDSASTDTQYF
- | TRBJ1-3 | TRBV7-9 | 17 | - | TGTGCCAGCAGCTTAAATGAGTACAGCTTCTCTGGAAACACCATATATTTT | CASSLNEYSFSGNTIYF
- | TRBJ2-2 | TRBV5-4 | 15 | - | TGTGCCAGCAGCTTGGCAGGGCCAGACACCGGGGAGCTGTTTTTT | CASSLAGPDTGELFF
- | TRBJ1-2 | TRBV9 | 13 | - | TGTGCCAGCAGCCCGTCAGGAAACTATGGCTACACCTTC | CASSPSGNYGYTF
- | TRBJ1-2 | TRBV27 | 12 | - | TGTGCCAGCAGTTTATCCGGTGTTGACTACACCTTC | CASSLSGVDYTF
- | TRBJ2-3 | TRBV9 | 16 | TRBD2 | TGTGCCAGCAGCGGCGGACTAGGTTTCGGTACAGATACGCAGTATTTT | CASSGGLGFGTDTQYF
- | TRBJ1-5 | TRBV19 | 13 | - | TGTGCCAGTAGCCTGACAGATAATCAGCCCCAGCATTTT | CASSLTDNQPQHF
- | TRBJ2-1 | TRBV29-1 | 13 | - | TGCAGCGTTGATTACGGTAGCAACGGTGAGCAGTTCTTC | CSVDYGSNGEQFF
- | TRBJ1-5 | TRBV19 | 16 | - | TGTGCCAGTTCTTTAGGGGCCGTAAATAGCAATCAGCCCCAGCATTTT | CASSLGAVNSNQPQHF
- | TRBJ2-1 | TRBV9 | 18 | TRBD2 | TGTGCCAGCAGCGGCTTGGACATAGCGGGAGGGAATTACAATGAGCAGTTCTTC | CASSGLDIAGGNYNEQFF
- | TRBJ2-7 | TRBV12-5 | 14 | - | TGTGCTAGTGGTTTGGCCCCCCACACCTACGAGCAGTACTTC | CASGLAPHTYEQYF
- | TRBJ2-3 | TRBV4-1 | 14 | - | TGCGCCAGCAAGACTGAACAGGGCGACGATACGCAGTATTTT | CASKTEQGDDTQYF
- | TRBJ2-5 | TRBV6-5 | 14 | - | TGTGCCAGCAGTTACTCTAGAGGACAAGAGACCCAGTACTTC | CASSYSRGQETQYF
- | TRBJ1-1 | TRBV5-1 | 14 | - | TGCGCCAGCAGCCAACCCGCAGGGAACACTGAAGCTTTCTTT | CASSQPAGNTEAFF
- | TRBJ2-7 | TRBV29-1 | 13 | TRBD1 | TGCAGCGGGGGACAGGGGGCTTTCTACGAGCAGTACTTC | CSGGQGAFYEQYF
- | TRBJ1-1 | TRBV2 | 13 | - | TGTGCCACCGCTCCACAGGCGAACACTGAAGCTTTCTTT | CATAPQANTEAFF
once | TRBJ2-7 | TRBV6-6 | 16 | TRBD2 | TGTGCCAGCATCGGTACTAGCGGGCGTCGCTCCTACGAGCAGTACTTC | CASIGTSGRRSYEQYF
- | TRBJ1-2 | TRBV5-1 | 16 | - | TGCGCCAGCAGCTTGGAGGGTCAGGGTCGCGGCTATGGCTACACCTTC | CASSLEGQGRGYGYTF
- | TRBJ2-3 | TRBV5-1 | 18 | TRBD2 | TGCGCCAGCAGCCCGGGACTAGCGGGAGGGCACCGGGCAGATACGCAGTATTTT | CASSPGLAGGHRADTQYF
- | TRBJ1-2 | TRBV30 | 12 | - | TGTGCCTGGAGTAGAAGTAGAGATGGCTACACCTTC | CAWSRSRDGYTF
- | TRBJ1-2 | TRBV7-9 | 18 | TRBD1 | TGTGCCAGCAGCTCCCAAATCAGCAGGGGGACGACTAACTATGGCTACACCTTC | CASSSQISRGTTNYGYTF
- | TRBJ1-1 | TRBV5-4 | 15 | - | TGTGCCAGCAGCTTTGACGGCGGCTACTACACTGAAGCTTTCTTT | CASSFDGGYYTEAFF
- | TRBJ2-5 | TRBV7-6 | 15 | - | TGTGCCAGCAGGGGGGTACGGGGGGCTCTGGGGTCCCAGTACTTC | CASRGVRGALGSQYF
- | TRBJ2-5 | TRBV7-9 | 16 | TRBD2 | TGTGCCAGCAGCTTACCCCTCGCGGGGGAGGGAGAGACCCAGTACTTC | CASSLPLAGEGETQYF
- | TRBJ2-1 | TRBV28 | 13 | - | TGTGCCAGCAGAAACCCACAGGGAGATGAGCAGTTCTTC | CASRNPQGDEQFF
once | TRBJ1-5 | TRBV10-3 | 13 | - | TGTGCCATCAGGAACAGGGTTAATCAGCCCCAGCATTTT | CAIRNRVNQPQHF
- | TRBJ1-1 | TRBV30 | 15 | - | TGTGCCTGGAAGCAGGGAGGGAGGATGAACACTGAAGCTTTCTTT | CAWKQGGRMNTEAFF
- | TRBJ2-7 | TRBV5-1 | 16 | - | TGCGCCAGCAGCTGGCTCCCGGACGGGGGGCCCTACGAGCAGTACTTC | CASSWLPDGGPYEQYF
few | TRBJ1-5 | TRBV30 | 13 | - | TGTGCCTGGAGTGTACAGTTCAATCAGCCCCAGCATTTT | CAWSVQFNQPQHF
- | TRBJ2-3 | TRBV7-6 | 15 | TRBD1 | TGTGCCAGCAGCTGGACAGGGGATAGCACAGATACGCAGTATTTT | CASSWTGDSTDTQYF
- | TRBJ1-1 | TRBV6-5 | 15 | TRBD1 | TGTGCCAGCAGTTATTCTGGGACAGGGCGGACTGAAGCTTTCTTT | CASSYSGTGRTEAFF
few | TRBJ1-2 | TRBV18 | 13 | - | TGTGCCAGCTCACCCATACAGCATGAGGGCTACACCTTC | CASSPIQHEGYTF
- | TRBJ2-1 | TRBV5-1 | 16 | TRBD1 | TGCGCCAGCAGCCTGGGGGGGACAGGGAATAACAATGAGCAGTTCTTC | CASSLGGTGNNNEQFF
- | TRBJ1-5 | TRBV6-6 | 13 | - | TGTGCCAGCAGTTACCCTTCCAATCAGCCCCAGCATTTT | CASSYPSNQPQHF
- | TRBJ1-2 | TRBV7-2 | 15 | - | TGTGCCAGCAGCTTAACTCTGACAGAAGACTATGGCTACACCTTC | CASSLTLTEDYGYTF
- | TRBJ2-2 | TRBV4-1 | 12 | - | TGCGCCAGCAGCCAAAGCTCCGGGGAGCTGTTTTTT | CASSQSSGELFF
- | TRBJ2-5 | TRBV5-1 | 17 | TRBD2 | TGCGCCAGCAGCTTGGAACCCGGGAGGGCCAGCGTAGAGACCCAGTACTTC | CASSLEPGRASVETQYF
- | TRBJ2-1 | TRBV28 | 15 | TRBD2 | TGTGCCAGCAGTGGTTGGGGAGGGCCACTAGATGAGCAGTTCTTC | CASSGWGGPLDEQFF
- | TRBJ2-7 | TRBV27 | 14 | - | TGTGCCAGCAGTGTTACAGGGAGTTACCACGAGCAGTACTTC | CASSVTGSYHEQYF
- | TRBJ1-3 | TRBV5-6 | 14 | - | TGTGCCAGCAGCTTCGGAGAGTCTGGAAACACCATATATTTT | CASSFGESGNTIYF